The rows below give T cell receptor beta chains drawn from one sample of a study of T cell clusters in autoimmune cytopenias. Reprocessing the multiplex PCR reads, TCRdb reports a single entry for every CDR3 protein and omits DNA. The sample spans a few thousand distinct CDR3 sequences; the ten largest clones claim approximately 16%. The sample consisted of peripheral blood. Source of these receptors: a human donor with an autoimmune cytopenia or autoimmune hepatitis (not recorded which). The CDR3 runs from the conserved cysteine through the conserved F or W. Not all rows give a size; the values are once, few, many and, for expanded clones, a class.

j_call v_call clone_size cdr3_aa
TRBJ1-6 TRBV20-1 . CSASKISGSEGSPLHF
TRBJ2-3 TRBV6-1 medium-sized CASKRDSQMLSDTQYF
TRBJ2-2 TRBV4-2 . CASSQNQGASGELFF
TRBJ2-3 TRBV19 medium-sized CASSHLVISDTQYF
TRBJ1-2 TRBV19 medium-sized CASRLRGDGSKNGYTF
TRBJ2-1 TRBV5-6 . CASSPRLAGEQFF
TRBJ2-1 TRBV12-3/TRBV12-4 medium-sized CASSLVDRAQFF
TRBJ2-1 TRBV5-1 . CASSLEGVGGRNEQFF
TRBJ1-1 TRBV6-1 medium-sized CASSDRAGVNTEAFF
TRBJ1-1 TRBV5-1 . CASSLALGTNTEAFF
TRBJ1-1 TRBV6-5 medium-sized CASSYQGSGIGTEAFF
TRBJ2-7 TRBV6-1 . CASSESGHLEQYF
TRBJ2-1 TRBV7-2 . CASSLSCGRAGGLDEQFF
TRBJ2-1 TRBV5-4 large CASSSGTNPPDEQFF
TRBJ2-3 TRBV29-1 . CSVLGQTADTQYF
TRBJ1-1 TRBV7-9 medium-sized CASSASGDENTEAFF